These 18 T cell receptor beta chains were sequenced from one sample in a study of blood T cell repertoires in COVID-19. Libraries were prepared by immunoSEQ multiplex PCR; TCRdb keeps only in-frame clonotypes and omits some of them. The sample yields 150,000 to 200,000 clones, more than 85% seen once. The specimen was peripheral blood. The receptors were gathered from a woman at least 80 years old in a cohort sampled during active or convalescent COVID-19.

Concerning this clone itself: At the DNA level, this CDR3 is encoded by other sequences in the same sample as well. DNA for the CDR3: TGCGCCAGCAGCTTGGACCAGGGGAATCAGCCCCAGCATTTT. Translated, it gives CASSLDQGNQPQHF. The chain has TRBV5-1 and TRBJ1-5; D is perhaps TRBD1 (6 bases). The germline V gene encodes CDR1 SGHRS and CDR2 YFSETQ. The CDR3 totals 14 residues. V dropped 0 bases and J dropped 4 bases, with 8 bases sitting between them.

The J gene is TRBJ2-2, the V gene TRBV6-1; 8 bases agree with TRBD1. CDR3 size: 16 residues. From germline, CDR1 is MNHNS and CDR2 SASEGT. J gave up 6 bases and V 4 bases, and 10 bases lay outside the gene matches. As DNA, the CDR3 is TGTGCCAGCAGTGGACCTCTTGGACAGGGCGCCGGGGAGCTGTTTTTT. The encoded protein is CASSGPLGQGAGELFF.

This chain links TRBV28 with TRBJ1-1, with D uncertain. CDR1 and CDR2 from the germline V gene are MDHEN and SYDVKM. Trimming removed 5 bases at V and 1 base at J, with 14 bases between. The CDR3 covers 15 residues. The CDR3 loop reads CASSPSVVRNTEAFF. The DNA of the CDR3 is TGTGCCAGCAGTCCATCGGTTGTCCGGAACACTGAAGCTTTCTTT.

The chain combines TRBV11-2 with TRBJ2-5, with D unclear. The CDR3 consists of 12 residues. Germline lookup yields CDR1 SGHAT and CDR2 FQNNGV. Trimming took off 2 bases at V and 4 bases at J, with 5 bases between the two ends. The CDR3, as DNA: TGTGCCAGCAGCTTACTAAGAGAGACCCAGTACTTC. Translation: CASSLLRETQYF.

This rearrangement joins TRBV11-2 to TRBJ2-7, with a tentative D call TRBD1 (5 bases). This CDR3 has 15 amino acids. Looked up from germline, CDR1 is SGHAT and CDR2 is FQNNGV. The V and J ends lost 2 bases and 2 bases respectively, with 13 bases between them. In DNA, the CDR3 is TGTGCCAGCAGCTTAACGGACAATGGACCCTACGAGCAGTACTTC. This encodes CASSLTDNGPYEQYF.

The V and J genes are TRBV4-3 and TRBJ2-1, with 11 bases lining up with TRBD2. This CDR3 is built from 15 residues. V dropped 4 bases and J dropped 10; count of bases not matched to a gene: 9. Germline loops: CDR1 LGHNA, CDR2 YSLEER. DNA of the CDR3: TGCGCCAGCAGCCCTGCTAGCGGGGGGCGGGGAGAGCAGTTCTTC. Its translation is CASSPASGGRGEQFF.

The V gene is TRBV3-1 (or the pseudogene TRBV3-2), the J gene TRBJ1-6; no firm D call. V shed 2 bases and J shed 8 bases, with 7 bases lying between them. The CDR3 is made up of 13 amino acids. The germline V gene encodes CDR1 LGHDT and CDR2 YNNKEL (reference sequence). The CDR3 spells CASSQSDHSPLHF. Here the CDR3 DNA reads TGTGCCAGCAGCCAATCAGATCATTCACCCCTCCACTTT.

This clone was seen only a few times. The V call is TRBV5-1, the J call TRBJ1-6; D remains unclear. This CDR3 has 17 residues. Germline V gene lookup returns CDR1 SGHRS and CDR2 YFSETQ. The ends were cut back, 0 bases at V and 0 bases at J, with 10 bases in the middle. CDR3 loop: CASSLVQLVSYNSPLHF. The CDR3 region has the DNA TGCGCCAGCAGCTTGGTACAGCTGGTCTCCTATAATTCACCCCTCCACTTT.

The chain recombines TRBV20-1 with TRBJ2-3, with a tentative D call TRBD2 (7 bases). V lost 3 bases, J lost 2 bases, and 12 bases lay in between. CDR3 length: 14 residues. Germline loops: CDR1 DFQATT, CDR2 SNEGSKA (reference sequence). DNA for the CDR3: TGCAGTGCTAGTCGGGGGGCCGTCACAGATACGCAGTATTTT. This sequence encodes CSASRGAVTDTQYF.

This CDR3 reads CASSPAVLNSPLHF. CDR3 sequence (DNA): TGTGCCAGCAGCCCCGCGGTCCTTAATTCACCCCTCCACTTT. The rearrangement uses TRBV7-9 and TRBJ1-6; D not certain. CDR3 length: 14 residues. Germline values: CDR1 SEHNR, CDR2 FQNEAQ (reference sequence). Trimming shortened V by 5 bases and J by 6 bases, and 11 bases separated the two germline ends.

The chain links TRBV7-9 to TRBJ1-1, with D uncertain. The CDR3 runs 12 residues. Trimming pared 5 bases from V and 0 bases from J, leaving 4 bases between. Germline V gene data show CDR1 as SEHNR and CDR2 as FQNEAQ (reference sequence). The CDR3 sequence: CASSPMNTEAFF. The CDR3 nucleotides read TGTGCCAGCAGCCCTATGAACACTGAAGCTTTCTTT.

The V and J genes are TRBV5-4 and TRBJ2-1; a possible D gene is TRBD1 (6 bases). V was shortened by 4 bases and J by 3 bases, with 20 bases between the two germline ends. Germline assignment: CDR1 SGHNT and CDR2 YYREEE (reference sequence). This CDR3 region has 17 residues. CDR3 sequence reads: CASSLVRSGEIYNEQFF. The CDR3 DNA follows: TGTGCCAGCAGCCTTGTGCGATCAGGGGAGATCTACAATGAGCAGTTCTTC.

The chain has TRBV28 and TRBJ1-5; unclear D gene. Germline assignment: CDR1 MDHEN and CDR2 SYDVKM. The CDR3 totals 11 residues. Trimming left V 8 bases short and J 1 base short, with 3 bases between. As DNA, the CDR3 is TGTGCCAGCGGCAGCAATCAGCCCCAGCATTTT. Translating gives CASGSNQPQHF.

This clone has only one observation. The chain is built from TRBV5-1 and TRBJ2-5; weak D call: TRBD2 (5 bases). The length of the CDR3 is 14 residues. Germline values: CDR1 SGHRS, CDR2 YFSETQ. Trimming cost V 4 bases and J 5 bases, with 15 bases left between them. The CDR3, as DNA: TGCGCCAGCAGCCCAATTGAGGGAGATGAGACCCAGTACTTC. This gives the protein CASSPIEGDETQYF.

The CDR3 loop reads CASSSGSAYEQYF. In nucleotides, the CDR3 is TGTGCCAGCAGCTCGGGGTCGGCGTACGAGCAGTACTTC. This chain joins TRBV12-3 or TRBV12-4 and TRBJ2-7, with D perhaps matching TRBD2 (5 bases). Trimming took off 6 bases at V and 4 bases at J, with 13 bases between the two ends. The CDR3 is 13 residues long.

This chain connects TRBV5-1 to TRBJ2-7, with 12 bases identical to TRBD2. The germline V gene encodes CDR1 SGHRS and CDR2 YFSETQ. The CDR3 has 18 amino acids. V gave up 0 bases and J gave up 5 bases; unmatched junction bases: 12. This chain's CDR3 is CASSLDGSLAGGSDEQYV. In DNA form, the CDR3 reads TGCGCCAGCAGCTTGGATGGCTCTCTAGCGGGAGGGAGTGACGAGCAGTACGTC.

V usage is TRBV24-1 and J usage is TRBJ2-2; D is unclear. V was trimmed by 6 bases and J by 0 bases, leaving 7 bases between them. The CDR3 totals 14 residues. The germline V gene has CDR1 KGHDR and CDR2 SFDVKD. DNA for the CDR3: TGTGCCACCAGTATTACAGCGAACACCGGGGAGCTGTTTTTT. Its protein product is CATSITANTGELFF.

Concerning this clone itself: This specimen includes other DNA sequences encoding the same CDR3. The chain joins TRBV30 to TRBJ2-1, with D unclear. The V end was cut by 0 bases, the J end by 6 bases, with 6 bases between. CDR1 GTSNPN and CDR2 SVGIG come from the germline V gene (reference sequence). This CDR3 is built from 12 residues. The CDR3 reads CAWSVLGNEQFF. DNA of the CDR3: TGTGCCTGGAGTGTACTTGGCAATGAGCAGTTCTTC.